These 29 T cell receptor beta chains were sequenced from one sample in a study of CD8 T cells in ankylosing spondylitis. A single record per CDR3 protein comes from TCRdb applying MiXCR to the 5' RACE reads. The table lists about 69,000 distinct CDR3 sequences, over 4% of them singletons. Sequencing was done on a sample of blood, either unsorted or a sorted T cell fraction (not recorded which). The receptors derive from a male donor with ankylosing spondylitis or in good health (not recorded which).

To note about this clonotype: A read error is possible here, since a much larger clone lies one base away. The chain employs TRBV6-2 or TRBV6-3 and TRBJ1-2; TRBD1 aligns across 9 bases. CDR3 size: 14 residues. Germline loops: CDR1 MNHEY, CDR2 SVGEGT. The CDR3 spells CAISYQQGASGYTF. CDR3 in DNA: TGTGCCATCAGTTACCAACAGGGGGCCTCTGGCTACACCTTC.

This rearrangement joins TRBV7-9 to TRBJ2-7; possibly TRBD1 for D (8 bases). The CDR3 loop spans 14 amino acids. Germline V gene lookup returns CDR1 SEHNR and CDR2 FQNEAQ (reference sequence). Trimming took 5 bases from V and 2 from J, leaving 13 bases between them. The CDR3 nucleotides read TGTGCCAGCAGCGAAACAGGGGGGGCCTACGAGCAGTACTTC. This encodes CASSETGGAYEQYF. The variable domain in full, with the rest retrieved from reference TRBV7-9 and TRBJ2-7, is DTGVSQNPRHKITKRGQNVTFRCDPISEHNRLYWYRQTLGQGPEFLTYFQNEAQLEKSRLLSDRFSAERPKGSFSTLEIQRTEQGDSAMYLCASSETGGAYEQYFGPGTRLTVT.

This clonotype was detected ten times or more. This chain connects TRBV20-1 to TRBJ2-2; D gene ambiguous. The CDR3 contains 14 residues. Trimming shortened V by 6 bases and J by 4 bases, and 15 bases separated the two germline ends. CDR1 is DFQATT and CDR2 is SNEGSKA in the germline V gene (reference sequence). The chain's CDR3 is CSAKLGISTGELFF. CDR3 sequence (DNA): TGCAGTGCAAAACTGGGGATTTCCACCGGGGAGCTGTTTTTT.

This clonotype was seen ten or more times. The chain carries TRBV11-2 and TRBJ2-5; no definite D call. The ends were cut back, 5 bases at V and 2 bases at J, with 9 bases in the middle. The V gene's germline CDR1 is SGHAT and CDR2 FQNNGV. The CDR3 runs to 13 residues. This CDR3 reads CASSPTTQETQYF. The CDR3 DNA sequence: TGTGCCAGCAGCCCAACTACTCAAGAGACCCAGTACTTC. Filled out from reference TRBV11-2 and TRBJ2-5, the complete variable domain reads EAGVAQSPRYKIIEKRQSVAFWCNPISGHATLYWYQQILGQGPKLLIQFQNNGVVDDSQLPKDRFSAERLKGVDSTLKIQPAKLEDSAVYLCASSPTTQETQYFGPGTRLLVL.

This clonotype has at least ten counts. This chain links TRBV29-1 with TRBJ1-2; a weak D match, TRBD1 (6 bases). Germline CDR1 and CDR2: SQVTM and ANQGSEA. V gave up 3 bases and J gave up 7 bases, with 15 bases separating them. There are 13 residues in the CDR3. For the CDR3, the DNA is TGCAGCGTTGACCCCGTAAGAGGGGGTGGCTACACCTTC. This gives the protein CSVDPVRGGGYTF.

This rearrangement joins TRBV7-2 to TRBJ1-1; D is perhaps TRBD1 (6 bases). CDR3 length: 14 amino acids. CDR1 and CDR2 (germline): SGHTA, FQGNSA. Trimming took off 5 bases at V and 0 bases at J, with 10 bases between the two ends. In nucleotides, the CDR3 is TGTGCCAGCAGCCGACAGGCCATGAACACTGAAGCTTTCTTT. Protein: CASSRQAMNTEAFF.

J is TRBJ1-3 and V is TRBV7-3; D gene unclear. The ends were cut back, 2 bases at V and 4 bases at J, with 15 bases in the middle. The CDR3 has 16 residues. Germline assignment: CDR1 SGHTA and CDR2 FQGTGA. Here the CDR3 DNA reads TGTGCCAGCAGCTTAGGCCCTACTCGGTCGGGAAACACCATATATTTT. Translation: CASSLGPTRSGNTIYF.

This sequence joins TRBV3-1 and TRBJ2-3; TRBD2 agrees at 11 bases. Trimming at V came to 10 bases and at J to 3 bases, leaving 9 bases not matched to a gene. The germline gives CDR1 LGHDT, CDR2 YNNKEL (reference sequence). CDR3 length: 15 residues. CDR3 sequence: CATCQLAGGTDTQYF. The CDR3, as DNA: TGTGCCACCTGCCAATTAGCGGGGGGGACAGATACGCAGTATTTT.

This clonotype has a count of ten or more. The chain combines TRBV4-1 with TRBJ2-1, with D maybe TRBD2 (5 bases). Germline assignment: CDR1 MGHRA and CDR2 YSYEKL. The CDR3 sequence is 16 residues long. V lost 1 base to trimming and J lost 6 bases, with 16 bases between them. CDR3 DNA sequence: TGCGCCAGCAGCCAAGGAGGGTGGAGCACACGCAATGAGCAGTTCTTC. The encoded protein is CASSQGGWSTRNEQFF.

This clonotype showed up many times. This chain links TRBV15 with TRBJ2-1; 7 nucleotides align to TRBD2. Losses at the gene ends were 0 bases for V and 9 bases for J; bases not matched to a gene: 5. Germline V gene lookup returns CDR1 LNHNV and CDR2 YYDKDF (reference sequence). The CDR3 runs 14 residues. The chain's CDR3 is CATSRDRGESEQFF. The CDR3 region has the DNA TGTGCCACCAGCAGAGATCGGGGGGAGAGTGAGCAGTTCTTC.

As to this clonotype: Since a much larger clone is just one base distant, this may be a read error. The rearrangement links TRBV5-4 to TRBJ2-1, with 8 bases lining up with TRBD1. Germline assignment: CDR1 SGHNT and CDR2 YYREEE (reference sequence). The CDR3 loop spans 16 amino acids. CDR3 sequence: CASSAGGDGTYNAQFF. CDR3 DNA: TGTGCCAGCAGCGCAGGGGGCGACGGGACCTACAATGCGCAGTTCTTC.

This clonotype occurred many times. This chain uses TRBV15 with TRBJ2-6, with D perhaps matching TRBD1 or TRBD2 (5 bases each). This CDR3 comprises 15 residues. The germline gives CDR1 LNHNV, CDR2 YYDKDF (reference sequence). The V gene lost 3 bases and the J gene lost 0 bases, with 6 bases spanning the gap. The CDR3 protein is CATSRGDSGANVLTF. CDR3 bases: TGTGCCACCAGCAGGGGGGACTCTGGGGCCAACGTCCTGACTTTC.

This clonotype showed up many times. This chain joins TRBV5-1 and TRBJ2-1; TRBD2 might be the D (5 bases). V was cut by 2 bases and J by 0 bases, with 9 bases left in between. The CDR3 consists of 15 residues. The germline V gene has CDR1 SGHRS and CDR2 YFSETQ. CDR3: CASSFGGSSYNEQFF. The CDR3 DNA reads as TGCGCCAGCAGCTTTGGTGGGAGCTCCTACAATGAGCAGTTCTTC.

This clonotype was seen ten or more times. The V call is TRBV5-6, the J call TRBJ2-7; weak D call: TRBD2 (6 bases). This CDR3 region has 14 residues. V lost 4 bases and J 3 bases, leaving 14 bases between the germline ends. Per the germline V gene, CDR1 is SGHDT and CDR2 is YYEEEE. CDR3 sequence: CASSPGLGNYEQYF. The CDR3 bases are TGTGCCAGCAGCCCGGGACTTGGAAACTACGAGCAGTACTTC.

This clonotype showed up many times. The genes are TRBV7-9 and TRBJ2-7, with D tentatively TRBD2 (7 bases). Between the trimmed V and J ends, which lost 1 base and 3 bases, there was a span of 13 bases. This CDR3 region has 15 residues. CDR1 SEHNR and CDR2 FQNEAQ come from the germline V gene (reference sequence). Here the CDR3 reads CASSLGEGTSYEQYF. The CDR3 bases are TGTGCCAGCAGCTTAGGGGAGGGGACAAGCTACGAGCAGTACTTC.

The sample holds many counts of this clonotype. The J gene is TRBJ2-5, the V gene TRBV2; D is possibly TRBD1 (5 bases). Germline loops: CDR1 SNHLY, CDR2 FYNNEI. CDR3 size: 13 residues. V was cut by 5 bases and J by 6 bases, with 13 bases left in between. This CDR3 reads CASSRQGTQTQYF. The CDR3 bases are TGTGCCAGCAGTAGGCAGGGAACACAGACCCAGTACTTC.

This clonotype was observed many times. The chain is built from TRBV6-1 and TRBJ2-7; D perhaps matches TRBD1 (5 bases). The CDR3 consists of 14 residues. The ends were cut back, 5 bases at V and 2 bases at J, with 13 bases in the middle. CDR1 and CDR2 (germline): MNHNS, SASEGT. The CDR3 loop is CASSRIPGTYEQYF. The DNA for the CDR3 is TGTGCCAGCAGTAGGATTCCAGGGACCTACGAGCAGTACTTC.

This clonotype has a count of ten or more. This chain uses TRBV28 with TRBJ1-1; perhaps TRBD1 as D (6 bases). The CDR3 is 13 amino acids. Germline V gene sequence: CDR1 MDHEN, CDR2 SYDVKM. Trimming took 7 bases from V and 8 from J, leaving 17 bases between them. The DNA for the CDR3 is TGTGCCAGCATCACACGGAGGGGGGTAGAAGCTTTCTTT. Encoded protein: CASITRRGVEAFF.

This clonotype was seen ten or more times. The chain joins TRBV28 to TRBJ1-6; D possibly corresponds to TRBD1 (5 bases). The CDR3 has 15 amino acids. The germline gives CDR1 MDHEN, CDR2 SYDVKM. Trimming shortened V by 5 bases and J by 6 bases, and 14 bases separated the two germline ends. The CDR3 sequence: CASSQGTFGNSPLHF. In nucleotides, the CDR3 is TGTGCCAGCAGTCAAGGGACTTTCGGTAATTCACCCCTCCACTTT.

This clonotype was seen many times. J is TRBJ2-7 and V is TRBV12-3 or TRBV12-4; 9 bases agree with TRBD1. V lost 5 bases, J lost 2 bases, and 19 bases stayed unmatched. This CDR3 spans 19 amino acids. CDR3 in amino acids: CASSIRDRDPFFPPYEQYF. The CDR3 DNA is TGTGCCAGCAGTATCCGGGACAGGGATCCTTTTTTTCCACCCTACGAGCAGTACTTC.

This clonotype occurred many times. The gene calls are TRBV24-1 and TRBJ2-1; D is ambiguous. CDR3 size: 12 residues. In germline, CDR1 is KGHDR, CDR2 SFDVKD. Trimming removed 6 bases at V and 9 bases at J, with 11 bases between. The DNA for the CDR3 is TGTGCCACCAGTACCGCTTTAGCTGAGCAGTTCTTC. Its translation is CATSTALAEQFF.

As for this clonotype: The conserved phenylalanine or tryptophan normally closing the CDR3 is absent here, so this likely arose from a read error. The limits of the CDR3 on the DNA are not certain, so only TCRdb's listed CDR3 is given. V gene TRBV20-1 combines with J gene TRBJ2-5. Germline V gives CDR1 DFQATT, CDR2 SNEGSKA (reference sequence). Ends included, the CDR3 has 11 residues. CDR3 amino acids: CSTRFEETRYI.

This chain connects TRBV7-2 to TRBJ2-3; TRBD2 is a possible D gene (6 bases). Trimming removed 5 bases from V and 10 bases from J, with 16 bases in between. Per germline, CDR1 SGHTA and CDR2 FQGNSA. The CDR3 is 13 residues long. The CDR3 DNA sequence: TGTGCCAGCAGCCAGAGGGAGACTAGGTCGCAGTATTTT. Protein product: CASSQRETRSQYF.

At least ten counts were recorded for this clonotype. V usage is TRBV7-9 and J usage is TRBJ1-1; no firm D call. Trimming removed 4 bases at V and 6 bases at J, with 9 bases between. In germline, CDR1 is SEHNR, CDR2 FQNEAQ (reference sequence). The CDR3 covers 12 residues. In DNA, the CDR3 is TGTGCCAGCAGCTCCAATGGTCCTGAAGCTTTCTTT. As protein: CASSSNGPEAFF.

This clonotype occurred many times. V and J are TRBV5-1 and TRBJ2-7, with 8 nucleotides matching TRBD2. This CDR3 contains 14 residues. With V trimmed by 2 bases and J by 7 bases, 8 bases remained unmatched. CDR1 and CDR2 (germline): SGHRS, YFSETQ. As DNA, the CDR3 is TGCGCCAGCAGCTTTACGGGGGGGCCCCAAGAGCAGTACTTC. It is translated as CASSFTGGPQEQYF. Full variable domain (remainder filled in from reference TRBV5-1 and TRBJ2-7): KAGVTQTPRYLIKTRGQQVTLSCSPISGHRSVSWYQQTPGQGLQFLFEYFSETQRNKGNFPGRFSGRQFSNSRSEMNVSTLELGDSALYLCASSFTGGPQEQYFGPGTRLTVT.

Regarding this clonotype: A much larger clone differs by one base, so this may be a read error. V usage is TRBV5-1 and J usage is TRBJ2-3; weak D call: TRBD1 (6 bases). The CDR3 spans 14 residues. Germline-derived CDR1 and CDR2 are SGHRS and YFSETQ. This CDR3 is CASRPGTYTDRQYF. DNA of the CDR3: TGCGCCAGCAGGCCCGGGACATACACAGATAGGCAGTATTTT. Filled out from reference TRBV5-1 and TRBJ2-3, the complete variable domain reads KAGVTQTPRYLIKTRGQQVTLSCSPISGHRSVSWYQQTPGQGLQFLFEYFSETQRNKGNFPGRFSGRQFSNSRSEMNVSTLELGDSALYLCASRPGTYTDRQYFGPGTRLTVL.

With respect to this clonotype: It may be a read error: a sequence one base away is much more abundant. This chain links TRBV4-1 with TRBJ1-1, with 9 bases that match TRBD1. This CDR3 has 15 residues. Germline V gene lookup returns CDR1 MGHRA and CDR2 YSYEKL. CDR3: CASSEGTGTGTETFF. CDR3 DNA: TGCGCCAGCAGCGAGGGGACAGGGACGGGCACTGAAACTTTCTTT.

This clonotype has ten or more counts. The chain carries TRBV18 and TRBJ2-3; TRBD2 matches 10 bases. Germline V gene sequence: CDR1 KGHSH, CDR2 LQKENI. This CDR3 is built from 17 residues. Unmatched junction bases numbered 4, after V lost 0 bases and J lost 1 base. DNA for the CDR3: TGTGCCAGCTCACCACCGAGGAGCGGGGGGGGCACAGATACGCAGTATTTT. It yields the protein CASSPPRSGGGTDTQYF.

This clonotype showed up many times. V usage is TRBV20-1 and J usage is TRBJ2-1; 7 bases map to TRBD2. The trim removed 2 bases at V and 6 bases at J, leaving 10 bases unmatched. The CDR3 consists of 15 residues. Per the germline V gene, CDR1 is DFQATT and CDR2 is SNEGSKA (reference sequence). CDR3 in DNA: TGCAGTGCTAGAAGACTAGCTGGGGCGCGCAATGAGCAGTTCTTC. Translated, it gives CSARRLAGARNEQFF.